This T cell receptor beta chain comes out of a study of cytomegalovirus exposure and HLA in healthy donors. Study overall: Early released data comprised approximately 85 million unique TCRs from HLA-typed donors. Whole-study findings and limits: It was approximately 170 TCR beta chains that were listed as cytomegalovirus-associated. In a later analysis, a missense DCLRE1C variant was linked to TCR beta V- and J-gene trimming.

The PCR used 60 Vbeta and 13 Jbeta primers. Libraries were prepared by immunoSEQ multiplex PCR; TCRdb keeps only in-frame clonotypes and omits some of them. The sample has more than 80,000 clones; around 78% are singletons. CDR3 length equals 17 residues. V trimming: 4 bases; J trimming: 4 bases; junction bases outside the gene matches: 9. CDR1 and CDR2 (germline): MGHRA, YSYEKL. With regard to this clone: Its specificity is unknown.

The V gene is TRBV4-1, the J gene TRBJ2-7; 14 nucleotides match TRBD2. This receptor was taken from a man in his late teens or twenties in good health and CMV-seropositive. Sample: PBMCs. The CDR3 nucleotides are TGCGCCAGCAGCCCTCGCCCGGGACTAGCGGGAGAATACGAGCAGTACTTC. It translates to CASSPRPGLAGEYEQYF.